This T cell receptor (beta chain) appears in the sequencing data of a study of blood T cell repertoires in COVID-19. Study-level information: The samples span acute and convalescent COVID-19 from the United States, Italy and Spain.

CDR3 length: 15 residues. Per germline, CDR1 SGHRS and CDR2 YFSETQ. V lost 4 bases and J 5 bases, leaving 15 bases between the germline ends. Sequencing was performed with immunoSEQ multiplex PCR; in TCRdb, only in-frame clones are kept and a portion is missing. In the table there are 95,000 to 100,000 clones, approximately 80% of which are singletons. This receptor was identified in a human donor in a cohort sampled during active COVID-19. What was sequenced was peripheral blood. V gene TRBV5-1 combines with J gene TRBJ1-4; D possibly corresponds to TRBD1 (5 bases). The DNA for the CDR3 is TGCGCCAGCAGCACCTTGGGGGAGGGAAATGAAAAACTGTTTTTT. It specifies CASSTLGEGNEKLFF.